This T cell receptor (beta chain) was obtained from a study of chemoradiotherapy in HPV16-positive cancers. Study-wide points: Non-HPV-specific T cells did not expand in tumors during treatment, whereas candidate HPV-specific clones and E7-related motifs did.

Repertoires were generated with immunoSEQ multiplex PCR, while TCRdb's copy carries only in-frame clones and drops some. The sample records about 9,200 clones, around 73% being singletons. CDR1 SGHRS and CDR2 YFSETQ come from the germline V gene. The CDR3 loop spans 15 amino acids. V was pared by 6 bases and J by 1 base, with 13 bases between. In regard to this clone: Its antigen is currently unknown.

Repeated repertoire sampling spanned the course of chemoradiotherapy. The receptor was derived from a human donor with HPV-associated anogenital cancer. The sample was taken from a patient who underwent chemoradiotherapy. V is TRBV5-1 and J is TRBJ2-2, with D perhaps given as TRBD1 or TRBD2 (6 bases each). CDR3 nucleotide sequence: TGCGCCAGCAAGGGGGGATCCGTGAACACCGGGGAGCTGTTTTTT. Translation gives CASKGGSVNTGELFF.